This TCR beta chain was found in a study of radiation and T cells in renal cell carcinoma. General study findings and limits: Baseline intratumoral clonotype presence is unknown without pretreatment biopsies.

Time point of the sample: blood 4 weeks post-SBRT, at nephrectomy. Sample treatment: 15 Gy SBRT to primary tumor, nephrectomy 4 weeks later. Nephrectomy followed 15 Gy stereotactic body radiation by 4 weeks. A note on this clone: Antigen specificity is unknown.

The CDR3 has 15 residues. Trimming pared 4 bases from V and 5 bases from J, leaving 17 bases between. In germline, CDR1 is GTSNPN, CDR2 SVGIG (reference sequence). TCRdb's table, derived via immunoSEQ multiplex PCR, lists solely in-frame clones and lacks some. The sample includes approximately 65,000 clones, roughly 80% seen only once; the top ten take around 6.8%. The chain couples TRBV30 to TRBJ2-2; D is perhaps TRBD2 (7 bases). Sequencing used blood, obtained from a patient whose treatment included radiotherapy and nephrectomy. The clonotype comes from a man in his 60s with renal cell carcinoma. CDR3 region: CAWTLGGDHTGELFF. For the CDR3, the DNA is TGTGCCTGGACACTAGGGGGGGATCATACCGGGGAGCTGTTTTTT.